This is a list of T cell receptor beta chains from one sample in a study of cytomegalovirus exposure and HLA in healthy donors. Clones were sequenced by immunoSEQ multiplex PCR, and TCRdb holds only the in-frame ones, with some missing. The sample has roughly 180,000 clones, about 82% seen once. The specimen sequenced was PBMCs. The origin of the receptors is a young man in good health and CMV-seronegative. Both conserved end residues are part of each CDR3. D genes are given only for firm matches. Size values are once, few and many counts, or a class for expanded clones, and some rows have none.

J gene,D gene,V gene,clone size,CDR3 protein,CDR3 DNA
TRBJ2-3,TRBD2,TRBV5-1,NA,CASSLSLAGADTQYF,TGCGCCAGCAGCTTGTCCCTAGCGGGGGCAGATACGCAGTATTTT
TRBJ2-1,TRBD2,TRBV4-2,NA,CASSQETSRGNEQFF,TGTGCCAGCAGCCAAGAGACTAGCCGGGGCAATGAGCAGTTCTTC
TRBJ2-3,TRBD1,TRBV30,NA,CAWSHTTGAITDTQYF,TGTGCCTGGAGTCACACGACAGGGGCTATCACAGATACGCAGTATTTT
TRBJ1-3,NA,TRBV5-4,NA,CASSLRGGRTSSGNTIYF,TGTGCCAGCAGCTTGCGTGGGGGCCGAACCTCCTCTGGAAACACCATATATTTT
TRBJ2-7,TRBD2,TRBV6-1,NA,CASSVTSGRSYEQYF,TGTGCCAGCAGTGTAACTAGCGGTCGCTCCTACGAGCAGTACTTC
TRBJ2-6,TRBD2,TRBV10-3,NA,CAISGGGASGANVLTF,TGTGCCATCAGTGGCGGGGGGGCTTCTGGGGCCAACGTCCTGACTTTC
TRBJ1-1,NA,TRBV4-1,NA,CASSQGTVWNTEAFF,TGCGCCAGCAGCCAAGGGACAGTCTGGAACACTGAAGCTTTCTTT
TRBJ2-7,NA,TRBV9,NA,CASSVGPLRGYEQYF,TGTGCCAGCAGCGTAGGCCCCTTGCGGGGCTACGAGCAGTACTTC
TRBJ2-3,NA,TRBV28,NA,CASSLPVNSKDTQYF,TGTGCCAGCAGTTTACCGGTTAACTCGAAAGATACGCAGTATTTT
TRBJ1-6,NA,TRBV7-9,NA,CASSLGSVGSPLHF,TGTGCCAGCAGCTTAGGGTCTGTCGGTTCACCCCTCCACTTT
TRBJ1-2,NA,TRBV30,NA,CAWSVLYGYTF,TGTGCCTGGAGTGTACTTTATGGCTACACCTTC
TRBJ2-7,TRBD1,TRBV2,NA,CASDETGGQYF,TGTGCCAGCGACGAAACAGGGGGACAGTACTTC
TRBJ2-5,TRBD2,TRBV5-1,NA,CASSHGRREYSRYF,TGCGCCAGCAGCCACGGGAGGCGGGAGTACAGTAGGTACTTC
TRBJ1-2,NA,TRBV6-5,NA,CASSGGRPANYGYTF,TGTGCCAGCAGTGGGGGCAGACCTGCTAACTATGGCTACACCTTC
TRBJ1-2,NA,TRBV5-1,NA,CASSTPTGGAFDGYTF,TGCGCCAGCAGCACCCCGACGGGGGGTGCATTCGATGGCTACACCTTC
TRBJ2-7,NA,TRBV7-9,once,CASSLLPSYEQYF,TGTGCCAGCAGCTTACTTCCCTCCTACGAGCAGTACTTC
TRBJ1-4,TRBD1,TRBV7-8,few,CASSPRGQGPGKLFF,TGTGCCAGCAGCCCAAGGGGACAGGGCCCCGGAAAACTGTTTTTT
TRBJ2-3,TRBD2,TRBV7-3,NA,CASSLTSGSTDTQYF,TGTGCCAGCAGCCTTACTAGCGGGAGCACAGATACGCAGTATTTT
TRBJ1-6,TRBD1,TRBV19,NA,CASSIGTGNYNSPLHF,TGTGCCAGTAGTATCGGGACAGGCAATTATAATTCACCCCTCCACTTT
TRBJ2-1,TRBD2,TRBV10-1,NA,CASSERLAGVNEQFF,TGCGCCAGCAGTGAGCGGCTAGCGGGAGTAAATGAGCAGTTCTTC
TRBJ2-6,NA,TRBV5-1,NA,CASPEVANVLTF,TGCGCCAGTCCCGAGGTGGCCAACGTCCTGACTTTC
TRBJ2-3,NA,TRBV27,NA,CASSFIGRPSTDTQYF,TGTGCCAGCAGTTTTATTGGCAGGCCCAGCACAGATACGCAGTATTTT
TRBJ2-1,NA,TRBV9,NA,CASSVRDEQFF,TGTGCCAGCAGCGTCCGGGATGAGCAGTTCTTC
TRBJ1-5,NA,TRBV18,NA,CASSGDGDNQPQHF,TGTGCCAGCTCGGGCGACGGGGACAATCAGCCCCAGCATTTT
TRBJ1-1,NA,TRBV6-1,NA,CASSEPGFAFF,TGTGCCAGCAGTGAACCCGGGTTCGCTTTCTTT
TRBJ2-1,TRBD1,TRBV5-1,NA,CASSLDRVKNEQFF,TGCGCCAGCAGCCTTGACAGGGTAAAGAATGAGCAGTTCTTC
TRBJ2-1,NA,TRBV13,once,CASSLSLVPYNEQFF,TGTGCCAGCAGCTTATCGCTAGTTCCGTACAATGAGCAGTTCTTC
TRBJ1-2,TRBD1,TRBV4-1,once,CASSQEGSGQGRFGGYTF,TGCGCCAGCAGCCAAGAGGGGTCGGGACAGGGGCGTTTTGGTGGCTACACCTTC
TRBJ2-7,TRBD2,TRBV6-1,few,CASGAGVFYEQYF,TGTGCCAGCGGAGCGGGAGTATTCTACGAGCAGTACTTC
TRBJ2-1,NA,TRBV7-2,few,CASSRLVSDEQFF,TGTGCCAGCAGCCGACTAGTCAGCGATGAGCAGTTCTTC
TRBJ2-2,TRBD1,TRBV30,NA,CAWSYRGPGELFF,TGTGCCTGGAGTTACAGGGGTCCCGGGGAGCTGTTTTTT
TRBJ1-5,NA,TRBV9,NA,CASSVEPGNQPQHF,TGTGCCAGCAGCGTAGAGCCAGGGAATCAGCCCCAGCATTTT
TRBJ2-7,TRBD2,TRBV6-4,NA,CASSDSAGCSYEQYF,TGTGCCAGCAGTGACTCAGCGGGGTGCTCCTACGAGCAGTACTTC
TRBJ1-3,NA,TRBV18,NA,CASSAGRENGNTIYF,TGTGCCAGCTCAGCCGGCCGGGAAAATGGAAACACCATATATTTT
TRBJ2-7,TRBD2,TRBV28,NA,CASRGGSPNEQYF,TGTGCCAGCAGGGGCGGGAGTCCCAACGAGCAGTACTTC
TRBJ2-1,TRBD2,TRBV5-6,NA,CASSLGLAGVHEQFF,TGTGCCAGCAGCTTGGGACTAGCGGGAGTCCATGAGCAGTTCTTC
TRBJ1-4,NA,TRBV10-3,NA,CAISESKEGYTF,TGTGCCATCAGTGAGTCGAAAGAGGGCTACACCTTT
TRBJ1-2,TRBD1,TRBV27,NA,CASSFFRQGASRGYTF,TGTGCCAGCAGTTTTTTTAGACAGGGAGCCTCCCGGGGCTACACCTTC
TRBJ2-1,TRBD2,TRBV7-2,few,CATGASGGQSYNEQFF,TGTGCCACCGGGGCTAGCGGGGGGCAGTCCTACAATGAGCAGTTCTTC
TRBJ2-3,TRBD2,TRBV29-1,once,CSVDNRLAGGSTDTQYF,TGCAGCGTTGATAATAGGCTAGCGGGGGGGAGCACAGATACGCAGTATTTT
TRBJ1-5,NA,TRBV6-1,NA,CASSEYGRGQPQHF,TGTGCCAGCAGTGAATACGGCAGAGGGCAGCCCCAGCATTTT
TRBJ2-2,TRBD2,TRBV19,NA,CASSMGLAPTGELFF,TGTGCCAGTAGTATGGGACTAGCCCCGACCGGGGAGCTGTTTTTT
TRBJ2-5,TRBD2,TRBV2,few,CASSSQGTSGYQETQYF,TGTGCCAGCAGTTCTCAGGGGACTAGCGGGTATCAAGAGACCCAGTACTTC
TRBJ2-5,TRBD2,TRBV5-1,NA,CASSLGRIAGAGETQYF,TGCGCCAGCAGCTTGGGTCGAATAGCGGGGGCAGGGGAGACCCAGTACTTC
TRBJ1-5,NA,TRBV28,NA,CASSLARGGGNQPQHF,TGTGCCAGCAGTTTAGCAAGGGGAGGTGGCAATCAGCCCCAGCATTTT
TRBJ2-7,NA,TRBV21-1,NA,CASSKEATLYEQYF,TGTGCCAGCAGCAAAGAGGCGACACTCTACGAGCAGTACTTC
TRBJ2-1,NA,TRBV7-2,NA,CASSLGASYNEQFF,TGTGCCAGCAGCTTAGGGGCCTCCTACAATGAGCAGTTCTTC
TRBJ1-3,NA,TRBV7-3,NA,CASIQRGVGNTIYF,TGTGCCAGCATTCAACGGGGGGTTGGAAACACCATATATTTT
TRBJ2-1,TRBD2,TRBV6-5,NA,CASSSTRGGEQFF,TGTGCCAGCAGTTCCACACGGGGGGGGGAGCAGTTCTTC
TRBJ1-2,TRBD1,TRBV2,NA,CASRWDREDGYTF,TGTGCCAGCAGATGGGACAGGGAGGACGGCTACACCTTC
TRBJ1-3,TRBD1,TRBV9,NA,CASSESPDRGRVPAF,TGTGCCAGCAGCGAATCTCCCGACAGGGGAAGAGTTCCGGCTTTT
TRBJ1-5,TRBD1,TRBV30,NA,CAWGFGQGTQPQHF,TGTGCCTGGGGATTTGGACAGGGAACTCAGCCCCAGCATTTT
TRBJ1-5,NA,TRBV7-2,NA,CASSRDSYQPQHF,TGTGCCAGCAGCCGGGACTCCTATCAGCCCCAGCATTTT
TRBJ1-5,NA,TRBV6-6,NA,CASSSIQGSQPQHF,TGTGCCAGCAGTTCTATACAGGGCAGTCAGCCCCAGCATTTT
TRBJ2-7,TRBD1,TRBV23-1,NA,CASSQFPPWDRAYEQYF,TGCGCCAGCAGTCAATTCCCGCCTTGGGACAGGGCCTACGAGCAGTACTTC
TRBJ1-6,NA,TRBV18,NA,CASSQGFGNSPLHF,TGTGCCAGCTCACAGGGGTTCGGAAATTCACCCCTCCACTTT
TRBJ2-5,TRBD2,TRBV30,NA,CAYGAGGETQYF,TGTGCCTACGGGGCGGGGGGAGAGACCCAGTACTTC
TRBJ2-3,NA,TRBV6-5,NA,CASRTSTDTQYF,TGTGCCAGCAGGACTAGCACAGATACGCAGTATTTT
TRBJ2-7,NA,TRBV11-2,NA,CASSLGRWRGHEQYF,TGTGCCAGCAGCTTAGGGCGGTGGCGGGGGCACGAGCAGTACTTC